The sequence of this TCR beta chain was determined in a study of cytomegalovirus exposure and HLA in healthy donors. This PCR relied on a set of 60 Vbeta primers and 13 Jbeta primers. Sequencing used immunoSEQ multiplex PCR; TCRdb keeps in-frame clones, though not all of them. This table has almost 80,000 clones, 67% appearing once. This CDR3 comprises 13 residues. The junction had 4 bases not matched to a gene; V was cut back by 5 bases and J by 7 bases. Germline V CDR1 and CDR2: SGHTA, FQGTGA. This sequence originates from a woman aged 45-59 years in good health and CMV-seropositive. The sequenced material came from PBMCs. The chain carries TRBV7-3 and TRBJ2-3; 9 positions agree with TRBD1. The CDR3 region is CASSLGQGNTQYF. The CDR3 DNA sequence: TGTGCCAGCAGCCTCGGACAGGGGAATACGCAGTATTTT.